This T cell receptor (beta chain) appears in the sequencing data of a study of T cell changes during pregnancy in multiple sclerosis. Trimming took off 1 base at V and 4 bases at J, with 13 bases between the two ends. CDR3 length equals 15 residues. CDR1 and CDR2 (germline): LNHDA, SQIVND (reference sequence). Assay used: immunoSEQ multiplex PCR; TCRdb lists only in-frame clones, some missing. The sample lists around 37,000 clones, around nine tenths seen once, with almost 7% in the top ten. Sequencing used CD8+ T cells from peripheral blood mononuclear cells, obtained in the third trimester of pregnancy. This chain uses TRBV19 with TRBJ1-1; possibly TRBD1 for D (5 bases). This TCR was sampled from a female donor with multiple sclerosis, enrolled in a pregnancy study. The CDR3 protein is CASSIGGGRVTEAFF. CDR3 nucleotides: TGTGCCAGTAGTATAGGGGGAGGCAGGGTCACTGAAGCTTTCTTT.